Listed below are T cell receptor beta chains from one sample, sequenced in a study of cytomegalovirus exposure and HLA in healthy donors. Sequencing used immunoSEQ multiplex PCR; TCRdb keeps in-frame clones, though not all of them. The table has 150,000 or so clones, about 70% seen once. Material for sequencing was PBMCs. These receptors were obtained from a man younger than 35 in good health and CMV-seronegative. CDR3s include the opening cysteine and the closing phenylalanine or tryptophan. Fields, in order: V gene, clone size, D gene, J gene, CDR3 protein, CDR3 DNA. D genes are given only for firm matches. Some rows have no size entry. The others give once, few or many, or a class for an expanded clone.

TRBV28	NA	NA	TRBJ1-2	CASSLRGGKGYYGYTF	TGTGCCAGCAGTTTGCGGGGAGGGAAGGGGTACTATGGCTACACCTTC
TRBV11-2	NA	NA	TRBJ1-5	CASSLIGGIGQPQHF	TGTGCCAGCAGCTTGATTGGGGGGATAGGTCAGCCCCAGCATTTT
TRBV6-5	NA	TRBD2	TRBJ2-5	CASRAGGMWETQYF	TGTGCCAGCAGGGCCGGGGGGATGTGGGAGACCCAGTACTTC
TRBV28	NA	TRBD1	TRBJ2-1	CASSFTTGRQGRYEQFF	TGTGCCAGCAGTTTTACAACCGGGAGACAGGGGAGGTATGAGCAGTTCTTC
TRBV27	few	NA	TRBJ1-6	CASSFGTLSYNSPLHF	TGTGCCAGCAGTTTTGGCACCCTCTCCTATAATTCACCCCTCCACTTT
TRBV7-2	NA	TRBD1	TRBJ2-2	CASSSNRGAGELFF	TGTGCCAGCAGCTCAAACAGGGGAGCCGGGGAGCTGTTTTTT
TRBV2	NA	TRBD2	TRBJ2-5	CASSVEAGGETQYF	TGTGCCAGCAGTGTAGAAGCGGGGGGGGAGACCCAGTACTTC
TRBV7-3	NA	TRBD2	TRBJ2-3	CASSLGLAGGTDTQYF	TGTGCCAGCAGCCTCGGACTAGCGGGGGGGACAGATACGCAGTATTTT
TRBV29-1	NA	NA	TRBJ2-1	CSVASGYNEQFF	TGCAGCGTCGCCTCGGGGTACAATGAGCAGTTCTTC
TRBV7-9	few	TRBD1	TRBJ2-1	CASSGRDRGNLNEQFF	TGTGCCAGCAGCGGACGGGACAGAGGGAACCTCAATGAGCAGTTCTTC
TRBV5-1	NA	NA	TRBJ2-5	CASSSLLPGTLNQETQYF	TGCGCCAGCAGCTCACTACTTCCCGGGACACTTAATCAAGAGACCCAGTACTTC
TRBV19	NA	TRBD1	TRBJ2-1	CASWDRAYNEQFF	TGTGCCAGTTGGGACAGGGCGTACAATGAGCAGTTCTTC
TRBV7-9	NA	NA	TRBJ2-7	CASSPPLPPGGAPYEQYF	TGTGCCAGCAGCCCTCCTTTACCCCCTGGGGGGGCGCCCTACGAGCAGTACTTC
TRBV5-1	NA	NA	TRBJ2-6	CASRLEQGLWWANGLTF	TGCGCCAGCAGATTGGAACAGGGCCTCTGGTGGGCCAACGGCCTGACTTTC
TRBV6-1	NA	TRBD1	TRBJ1-5	CASSLNRGQEPQHF	TGTGCCAGCAGCCTGAACAGGGGGCAGGAGCCCCAGCATTTT
TRBV7-6	NA	NA	TRBJ1-1	CASSLRVGVEAEAFF	TGTGCCAGCAGCTTAAGGGTCGGGGTAGAAGCTGAAGCTTTCTTT
TRBV29-1	once	NA	TRBJ1-1	CSVVSDRLNTEAFF	TGCAGCGTTGTATCTGACAGGCTGAACACTGAAGCTTTCTTT
TRBV28	NA	NA	TRBJ2-1	CASTPGGPYNEQFF	TGTGCCAGCACCCCAGGGGGGCCTTACAATGAGCAGTTCTTC
TRBV5-1	few	NA	TRBJ1-1	CASSFELNTEAFF	TGCGCCAGCAGCTTCGAGCTGAACACTGAAGCTTTCTTT
TRBV5-4	once	NA	TRBJ2-1	CASSFPSSSDEQFF	TGTGCCAGCAGCTTTCCCTCATCTAGCGATGAGCAGTTCTTC
TRBV5-5	few	TRBD1	TRBJ1-2	CASSLGQEISGYTF	TGTGCCAGCTCCCTGGGACAGGAAATCTCTGGCTACACCTTC
TRBV19	NA	NA	TRBJ2-7	CASSIRGQLDEQYF	TGTGCCAGTAGTATAAGGGGACAACTCGACGAGCAGTACTTC
TRBV28	NA	NA	TRBJ1-2	CASSFRSYGGYTF	TGTGCCAGCAGCTTCAGGTCCTACGGTGGCTACACCTTC
TRBV6-1	few	TRBD1	TRBJ1-5	CASSEMGQGNQPQHF	TGTGCCAGCAGTGAAATGGGACAGGGCAATCAGCCCCAGCATTTT
TRBV4-3	NA	TRBD2	TRBJ2-1	CASSQLFGTKQFF	TGCGCCAGCAGCCAATTATTCGGGACTAAGCAGTTCTTC
TRBV28	few	TRBD1	TRBJ1-6	CASGQGNSPLHF	TGTGCCAGTGGACAGGGGAATTCACCCCTCCACTTT
TRBV9	NA	NA	TRBJ2-4	CASSSGTAGNIQYF	TGTGCCAGCAGCTCGGGGACAGCGGGCAACATTCAGTACTTC
TRBV5-4	once	NA	TRBJ1-4	CASSLDSNNEKLFF	TGTGCCAGCAGCTTGGACAGTAATAATGAAAAACTGTTTTTT
TRBV7-3	NA	TRBD1	TRBJ2-1	CASSLTGGGYNEQFF	TGTGCCAGCAGCTTGACAGGGGGCGGGTACAATGAGCAGTTCTTC
TRBV6-5	NA	NA	TRBJ2-1	CASSSLRSYNEQFF	TGTGCCAGCAGTTCCCTGCGTAGTTACAATGAGCAGTTCTTC
TRBV5-1	once	NA	TRBJ2-1	CASSRTPSRGAGYNEQFF	TGCGCCAGCAGCAGGACGCCTTCCAGGGGGGCCGGTTACAATGAGCAGTTCTTC
TRBV27	NA	NA	TRBJ1-1	CASSLTGGEAFF	TGTGCCAGCAGTTTAACGGGGGGTGAAGCTTTCTTT
TRBV6-1	once	TRBD1	TRBJ2-1	CASCIRQGSNEQFF	TGTGCCAGCTGTATAAGACAGGGGAGCAATGAGCAGTTCTTC
TRBV7-8	NA	NA	TRBJ1-6	CASSLRGGEYNSPLHF	TGTGCCAGCAGCTTACGGGGTGGTGAATATAATTCACCCCTCCACTTT
TRBV7-9	NA	TRBD1	TRBJ1-3	CASSLVGQAGNTIYF	TGTGCCAGCAGCTTAGTGGGACAGGCTGGAAACACCATATATTTT
TRBV6-5	NA	TRBD1	TRBJ1-3	CASSYGQAVGNTIYF	TGTGCCAGCAGCTACGGACAGGCAGTTGGAAACACCATATATTTT
TRBV29-1	few	NA	TRBJ2-2	CSGGSFPGELFF	TGCAGCGGAGGGTCCTTCCCCGGGGAGCTGTTTTTT
TRBV6-6	NA	NA	TRBJ2-1	CASSYAQRQRTEEQFF	TGTGCCAGCAGTTACGCACAGAGACAGCGCACGGAGGAGCAGTTCTTC
TRBV25-1	NA	NA	TRBJ1-5	CASSDGGLAPQHF	TGTGCCAGCAGTGATGGGGGCCTGGCGCCCCAGCATTTT
TRBV30	NA	TRBD1	TRBJ1-1	CAWAGTGGTEAFF	TGTGCCTGGGCCGGGACAGGGGGCACTGAAGCTTTCTTT
TRBV9	NA	NA	TRBJ1-1	CASSVRGGNTEAFF	TGTGCCAGCAGCGTTCGAGGAGGGAACACTGAAGCTTTCTTT
TRBV6-5	NA	NA	TRBJ1-2	CASAAPQGYTF	TGTGCCAGCGCCGCCCCCCAGGGCTACACCTTC
TRBV7-9	NA	TRBD1	TRBJ1-1	CASSPWDSWLAFF	TGTGCCAGCAGCCCTTGGGACAGCTGGTTGGCTTTCTTT
TRBV7-6	NA	NA	TRBJ2-1	CASSWVQGPEQFF	TGTGCCAGCAGCTGGGTGCAGGGGCCTGAGCAGTTCTTC
TRBV4-3	NA	NA	TRBJ2-2	CASSQDVTAITGELFF	TGCGCCAGCAGCCAAGACGTGACAGCAATCACCGGGGAGCTGTTTTTT
TRBV6-6	NA	NA	TRBJ1-1	CASSLRGTEAFF	TGTGCCAGCAGTTTACGGGGGACTGAAGCTTTCTTT
TRBV5-3	NA	NA	TRBJ2-7	CARSFWSSYEQYF	TGTGCCAGAAGCTTCTGGAGCTCCTACGAGCAGTACTTC
TRBV7-3	once	TRBD2	TRBJ2-3	CASSPGWGGTDTQYF	TGTGCCAGCAGCCCCGGTTGGGGGGGGACAGATACGCAGTATTTT
TRBV7-9	few	TRBD1	TRBJ2-7	CASSLPPRGPEQYF	TGTGCCAGCAGCTTACCTCCAAGGGGGCCCGAGCAGTACTTC